Listed below are T cell receptor beta chains from one sample, sequenced in a study of STAT3 mutations in large granular lymphocyte leukemia. Libraries were prepared by immunoSEQ multiplex PCR; TCRdb keeps only in-frame clonotypes and omits some of them. The sample lists tens of thousands of clones; less than 95% were seen once. Specimen: peripheral blood mononuclear cells. The receptors shown here come from a man in his forties or fifties with T-cell large granular lymphocyte leukemia. Some clones in this sample may be carry-over from other donors' samples. The CDR3 runs from the conserved cysteine through the conserved F or W. The D gene is left open where the match is weak. Where a row states a size, it is once, few, many or the class of an expanded clone; other rows omit it.

>-|TRBJ1-2|-|TRBV9
CASSPSGSNYGYTF
TGTGCCAGCAGCCCCAGTGGGTCAAACTATGGCTACACCTTC
>-|TRBJ1-1|-|TRBV9
CASSVGGSSIEAFF
TGTGCCAGCAGCGTAGGAGGGTCGTCCATTGAAGCTTTCTTT
>once|TRBJ2-7|TRBD1|TRBV7-9
CASSLVPRGRYEQYF
TGTGCCAGCAGCTTAGTCCCCAGGGGGCGGTACGAGCAGTACTTC
>-|TRBJ2-7|-|TRBV10-3
CAISEARPDSYEQYF
TGTGCCATCAGTGAGGCCAGACCTGACTCCTACGAGCAGTACTTC
>-|TRBJ1-1|TRBD1|TRBV18
CASSPGQGATEAFF
TGTGCCAGCTCACCCGGGCAGGGGGCCACTGAAGCTTTCTTT
>-|TRBJ1-1|-|TRBV7-9
CASSLRGGAEAFF
TGTGCCAGCAGCTTAAGAGGAGGCGCTGAAGCTTTCTTT
>once|TRBJ2-3|-|TRBV11-2
CASSTRGDTQYF
TGTGCCAGCAGCACTCGGGGGGATACGCAGTATTTT
>-|TRBJ2-5|-|TRBV29-1
CSAAPEETQYF
TGCAGCGCCGCCCCGGAAGAGACCCAGTACTTC
>once|TRBJ2-1|TRBD1|TRBV5-1
CASSSGQGFYNEQFF
TGCGCCAGCAGCTCGGGACAGGGTTTTTACAATGAGCAGTTCTTC
>-|TRBJ2-1|TRBD1|TRBV19
CASSIISGRGRILSHNEQFF
TGTGCCAGTAGTATTATCTCGGGCAGGGGGCGTATCTTATCTCACAATGAGCAGTTCTTC
>few|TRBJ1-2|-|TRBV5-1
CASTAGTHYGYTF
TGCGCCAGCACAGCAGGCACACACTATGGCTACACCTTC
>-|TRBJ2-7|-|TRBV12-5
CASGTGTGTYNYEQYF
TGTGCTAGTGGCACAGGAACCGGGACCTACAACTACGAGCAGTACTTC
>few|TRBJ2-4|TRBD1|TRBV7-9
CASSSSETSSGDRMNIQYF
TGTGCCAGCAGCTCCAGCGAGACTTCAAGTGGGGACAGGATGAACATTCAGTACTTC
>-|TRBJ1-1|-|TRBV27
CASSFGKNTEAFF
TGTGCCAGCAGTTTCGGGAAGAACACTGAAGCTTTCTTT
>-|TRBJ1-1|TRBD1|TRBV5-4
CASSLVGQGETEAFF
TGTGCCAGCAGCTTGGTAGGACAGGGTGAGACTGAAGCTTTCTTT
>-|TRBJ1-1|-|TRBV4-3
CASSQDGGAFF
TGCGCCAGCAGCCAAGATGGAGGGGCTTTCTTT
>-|TRBJ2-7|-|TRBV5-1
CASSLAQGYEQYF
TGCGCCAGCAGCTTGGCCCAGGGCTACGAGCAGTACTTC
>-|TRBJ2-7|TRBD1|TRBV5-1
CASTGVDYEQYF
TGCGCCAGTACAGGGGTGGATTACGAGCAGTACTTC
>-|TRBJ2-7|-|TRBV18
CASSPDTSSYEQYF
TGTGCCAGCTCACCGGACACTTCTTCCTACGAGCAGTACTTC
>-|TRBJ2-1|-|TRBV29-1
CSEFSYNEQFF
TGCAGCGAGTTCTCCTACAATGAGCAGTTCTTC
>-|TRBJ1-4|-|TRBV30
CACNFGGGAEKLFF
TGTGCCTGCAACTTCGGGGGGGGTGCTGAAAAACTGTTTTTT
>-|TRBJ2-5|TRBD1|TRBV5-1
CASSFNGQVEETQYF
TGCGCCAGCAGCTTTAATGGACAGGTGGAAGAGACCCAGTACTTC
>-|TRBJ2-3|-|TRBV10-2
CASSGSTKGTDTQYF
TGCGCCAGCAGTGGGTCAACGAAGGGGACAGATACGCAGTATTTT
>-|TRBJ2-6|-|TRBV30
CAWSLLRTFRGQISGANVLTF
TGTGCCTGGAGTCTTCTACGGACGTTCAGGGGACAAATCTCTGGGGCCAACGTCCTGACTTTC
>-|TRBJ1-4|-|TRBV7-8
CASSSPGGNEKLFF
TGTGCCAGCAGCTCCCCGGGGGGTAATGAAAAACTGTTTTTT
>-|TRBJ1-1|-|TRBV6-5
CASVSDTEAFF
TGTGCCAGCGTTTCGGACACTGAAGCTTTCTTT
>few|TRBJ1-1|TRBD1|TRBV9
CASSAGTGGAGTEAFF
TGTGCCAGCAGTGCCGGGACAGGGGGCGCCGGCACTGAAGCTTTCTTT
>-|TRBJ2-7|-|TRBV6-5
CASSYSILGYEQYF
TGTGCCAGCAGTTACTCGATCCTCGGCTACGAGCAGTACTTC
>-|TRBJ2-7|-|TRBV7-9
CASSSLGTLAGSYEQYF
TGTGCCAGCAGCTCACTAGGGACCCTCGCGGGCTCCTACGAGCAGTACTTC
>once|TRBJ2-1|TRBD2|TRBV12-5
CASGFSASGGAYEQFF
TGTGCTAGTGGTTTCTCCGCTAGCGGGGGGGCATATGAGCAGTTCTTC
>-|TRBJ1-1|-|TRBV27
CASSLGAKNTEAFF
TGTGCCAGCAGTTTAGGGGCCAAGAACACTGAAGCTTTCTTT
>-|TRBJ2-1|-|TRBV25-1
CASSDGGLGEQFF
TGTGCCAGCAGTGACGGGGGCCTTGGGGAGCAGTTCTTC
>few|TRBJ2-2|TRBD2|TRBV5-4
CASSPPSGEDTGELFF
TGTGCCAGCAGCCCCCCTAGCGGGGAAGACACCGGGGAGCTGTTTTTT
>-|TRBJ2-5|TRBD1|TRBV14
CASSQERDSTQETQYF
TGTGCCAGCAGCCAAGAAAGGGACAGCACACAAGAGACCCAGTACTTC
>-|TRBJ2-6|TRBD1|TRBV6-5
CASSQGQVGANVLTF
TGTGCCAGCAGCCAAGGACAGGTTGGGGCCAACGTCCTGACTTTC
>-|TRBJ1-2|-|TRBV30
CAWNRAENYGYTF
TGTGCCTGGAACAGGGCCGAAAACTATGGCTACACCTTC
>-|TRBJ1-2|-|TRBV29-1
CSVEDSRRGYTF
TGCAGCGTTGAAGATTCTCGTAGGGGCTACACCTTC
>-|TRBJ1-1|-|TRBV18
CASSPNQEGGAFF
TGTGCCAGCTCACCAAACCAGGAAGGGGGAGCTTTCTTT
>-|TRBJ1-5|TRBD1|TRBV25-1
CASSGGQGGTNQPQHF
TGTGCCAGCAGTGGCGGACAGGGTGGTACCAATCAGCCCCAGCATTTT
>-|TRBJ1-3|TRBD1|TRBV29-1
CSVERGLGNTIYF
TGCAGCGTTGAGAGGGGGCTTGGAAACACCATATATTTT
>-|TRBJ1-1|TRBD1|TRBV30
CAWSHWGQMNTEAFF
TGTGCCTGGAGTCATTGGGGACAGATGAACACTGAAGCTTTCTTT
>-|TRBJ2-5|TRBD2|TRBV5-1
CASSLASGGQETQYF
TGCGCCAGCAGCTTGGCTAGCGGGGGACAAGAGACCCAGTACTTC
>-|TRBJ1-2|TRBD1|TRBV18
CASSLTGDYGYTF
TGTGCCAGCTCACTCACAGGGGACTATGGCTACACCTTC
>-|TRBJ2-7|-|TRBV11-2
CASSPRPYEQYF
TGTGCCAGCAGCCCTCGCCCCTACGAGCAGTACTTC
>-|TRBJ2-7|-|TRBV20-1
CSVFEQYF
TGCAGTGTCTTTGAGCAGTACTTC
>few|TRBJ2-7|TRBD1|TRBV29-1
CSVEGETGVNEQYF
TGCAGCGTTGAGGGGGAGACAGGGGTGAACGAGCAGTACTTC
>once|TRBJ1-5|-|TRBV7-9
CASSLEGQPQHF
TGTGCCAGCAGCTTAGAGGGTCAGCCCCAGCATTTT
>-|TRBJ1-2|TRBD1|TRBV6-5
CASRMPGQTYGYTF
TGTGCCAGCAGAATGCCGGGACAGACGTATGGCTACACCTTC
>-|TRBJ1-2|-|TRBV15
CATSGDRTNYGYTF
TGTGCCACCAGCGGCGACCGGACTAACTATGGCTACACCTTC
>-|TRBJ1-1|-|TRBV19
CASSILEGGNTEAFF
TGTGCCAGTAGTATTTTGGAGGGAGGCAACACTGAAGCTTTCTTT
>once|TRBJ2-1|-|TRBV18
CASSPDTYNEQFF
TGTGCCAGCTCACCGGACACTTACAATGAGCAGTTCTTC
>once|TRBJ1-2|TRBD1|TRBV27
CASSSWTGQTYYGYTF
TGTGCCAGCAGTTCATGGACAGGGCAAACGTACTATGGCTACACCTTC
>-|TRBJ1-5|-|TRBV18
CASSANSESNQPQHF
TGTGCCAGCTCGGCTAACAGCGAAAGCAATCAGCCCCAGCATTTT
>-|TRBJ2-7|-|TRBV7-3
CASSPGRAYEQYF
TGTGCCAGCAGCCCCGGACGGGCCTACGAGCAGTACTTC
>-|TRBJ2-7|-|TRBV4-1
CASSQGSWSYEQYF
TGCGCCAGCAGCCAAGGGAGTTGGTCCTACGAGCAGTACTTC
>-|TRBJ1-1|-|TRBV27
CASKAGPGRQNTEAFF
TGTGCCAGCAAAGCGGGACCGGGACGGCAGAACACTGAAGCTTTCTTT
>few|TRBJ1-2|TRBD1|TRBV18
CASSPTGANYGYTF
TGTGCCAGCTCACCAACAGGGGCCAACTATGGCTACACCTTC
>-|TRBJ1-5|-|TRBV4-1
CASSPARGSNQPQHF
TGCGCCAGCAGCCCCGCGAGGGGGAGCAATCAGCCCCAGCATTTT
>-|TRBJ2-2|TRBD1|TRBV18
CASSPSRDRVRSGELFF
TGTGCCAGCTCACCGTCCCGGGACAGGGTCCGTAGCGGGGAGCTGTTTTTT